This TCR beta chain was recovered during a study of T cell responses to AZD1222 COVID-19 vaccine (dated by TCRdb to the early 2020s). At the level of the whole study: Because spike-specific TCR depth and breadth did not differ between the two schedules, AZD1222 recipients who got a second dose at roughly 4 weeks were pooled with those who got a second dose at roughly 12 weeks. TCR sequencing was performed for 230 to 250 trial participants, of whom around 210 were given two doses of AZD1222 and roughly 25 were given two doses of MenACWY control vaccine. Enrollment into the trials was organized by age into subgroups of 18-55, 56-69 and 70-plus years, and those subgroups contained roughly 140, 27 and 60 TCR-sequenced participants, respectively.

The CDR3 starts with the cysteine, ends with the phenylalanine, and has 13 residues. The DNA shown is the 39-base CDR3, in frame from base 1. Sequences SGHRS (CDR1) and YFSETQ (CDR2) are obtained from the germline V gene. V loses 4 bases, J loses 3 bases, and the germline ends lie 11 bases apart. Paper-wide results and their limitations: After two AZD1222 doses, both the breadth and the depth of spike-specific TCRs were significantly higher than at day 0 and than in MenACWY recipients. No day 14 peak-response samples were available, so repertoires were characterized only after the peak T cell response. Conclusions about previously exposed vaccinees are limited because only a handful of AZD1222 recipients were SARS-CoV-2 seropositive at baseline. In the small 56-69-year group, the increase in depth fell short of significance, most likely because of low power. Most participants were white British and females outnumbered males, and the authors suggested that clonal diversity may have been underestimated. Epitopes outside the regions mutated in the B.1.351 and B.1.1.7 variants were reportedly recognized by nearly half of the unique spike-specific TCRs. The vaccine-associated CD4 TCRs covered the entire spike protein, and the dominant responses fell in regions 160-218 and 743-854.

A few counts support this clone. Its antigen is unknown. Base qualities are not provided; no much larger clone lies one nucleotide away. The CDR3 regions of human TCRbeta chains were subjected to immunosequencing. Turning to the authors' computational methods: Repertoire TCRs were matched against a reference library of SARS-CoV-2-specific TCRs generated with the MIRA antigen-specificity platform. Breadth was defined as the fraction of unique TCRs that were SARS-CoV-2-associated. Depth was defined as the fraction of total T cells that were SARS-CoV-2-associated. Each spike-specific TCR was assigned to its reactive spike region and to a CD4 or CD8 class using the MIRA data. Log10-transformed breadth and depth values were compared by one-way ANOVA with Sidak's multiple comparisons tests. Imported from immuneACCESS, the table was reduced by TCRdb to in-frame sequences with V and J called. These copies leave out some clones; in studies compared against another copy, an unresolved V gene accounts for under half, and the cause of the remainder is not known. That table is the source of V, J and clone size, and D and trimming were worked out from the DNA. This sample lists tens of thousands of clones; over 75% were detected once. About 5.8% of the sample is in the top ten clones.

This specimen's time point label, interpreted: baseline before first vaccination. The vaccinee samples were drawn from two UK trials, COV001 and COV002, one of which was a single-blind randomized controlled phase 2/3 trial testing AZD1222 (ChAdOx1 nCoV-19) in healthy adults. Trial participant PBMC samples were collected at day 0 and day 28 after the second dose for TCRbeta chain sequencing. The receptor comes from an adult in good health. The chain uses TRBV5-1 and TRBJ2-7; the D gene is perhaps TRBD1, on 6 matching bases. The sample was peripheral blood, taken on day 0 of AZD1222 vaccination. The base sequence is TGCGCCAGCAGCCCTCAGGGGTTCTACGAGCAGTACTTC. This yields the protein CASSPQGFYEQYF.